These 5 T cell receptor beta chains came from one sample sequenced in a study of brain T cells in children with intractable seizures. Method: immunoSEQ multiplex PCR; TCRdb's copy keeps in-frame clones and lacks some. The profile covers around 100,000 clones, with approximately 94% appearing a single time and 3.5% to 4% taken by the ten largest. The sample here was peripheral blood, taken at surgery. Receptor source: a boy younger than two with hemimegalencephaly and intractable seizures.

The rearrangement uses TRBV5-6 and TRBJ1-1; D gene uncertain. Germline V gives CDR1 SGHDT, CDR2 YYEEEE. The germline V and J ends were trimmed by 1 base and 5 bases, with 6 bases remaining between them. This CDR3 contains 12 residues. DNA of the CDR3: TGTGCCAGCAGCTTGCATGGAACTGAAGCTTTCTTT. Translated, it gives CASSLHGTEAFF.

Here the CDR3 reads CASSIAGTGRETQYF. The DNA for the CDR3 is TGTGCCAGTAGTATCGCCGGGACAGGGCGAGAGACCCAGTACTTC. V is TRBV19 and J is TRBJ2-5; 9 bases map to TRBD1. The V and J ends lost 3 bases and 4 bases, in that order; junction bases with no gene match: 6. This CDR3 is 15 amino acids long. Looked up from germline, CDR1 is LNHDA and CDR2 is SQIVND (reference sequence).

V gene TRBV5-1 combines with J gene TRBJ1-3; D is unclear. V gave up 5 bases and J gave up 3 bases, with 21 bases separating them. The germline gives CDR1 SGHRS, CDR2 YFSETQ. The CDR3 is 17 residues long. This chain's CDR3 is CASSLSTTMGCGNTIYF. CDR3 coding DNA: TGCGCCAGCAGTCTCTCCACAACGATGGGGTGTGGAAACACCATATATTTT.

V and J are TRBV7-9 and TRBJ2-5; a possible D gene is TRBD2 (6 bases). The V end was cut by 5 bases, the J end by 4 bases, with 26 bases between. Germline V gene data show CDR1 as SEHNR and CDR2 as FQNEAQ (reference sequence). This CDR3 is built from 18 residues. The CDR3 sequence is CASSPPIGGWGNIETQYF. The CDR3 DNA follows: TGTGCCAGCAGCCCCCCGATCGGGGGATGGGGAAATATAGAGACCCAGTACTTC.

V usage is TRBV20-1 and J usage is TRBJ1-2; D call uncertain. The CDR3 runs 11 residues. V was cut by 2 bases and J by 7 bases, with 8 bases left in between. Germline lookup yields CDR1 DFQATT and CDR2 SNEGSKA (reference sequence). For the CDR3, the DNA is TGCAGTGCTAGATTCCCCGGTGGCTACACCTTC. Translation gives CSARFPGGYTF.